This TCR beta chain is drawn from a study of blood T cell repertoires in COVID-19. Comments on this clone: This same CDR3 is encoded by further DNA sequences in the sample.

The protocol was immunoSEQ multiplex PCR, while the TCRdb copy is restricted to in-frame clones and leaves out a portion. The sample has 150,000 to 200,000 clones, approximately 86% seen once. The V end lost 0 bases, the J end lost 0 bases, and 9 bases lay between the germline ends. Germline V gene lookup returns CDR1 SGHRS and CDR2 YFSETQ. CDR3 length equals 15 residues. The rearrangement links TRBV5-1 to TRBJ1-2, with D uncertain. The source material was peripheral blood. The clonotype originates from a woman of 80 years or more in a cohort sampled during active or convalescent COVID-19. The CDR3 DNA follows: TGCGCCAGCAGCTTGGCGGCAGGATCTAACTATGGCTACACCTTC. Translated, it gives CASSLAAGSNYGYTF.